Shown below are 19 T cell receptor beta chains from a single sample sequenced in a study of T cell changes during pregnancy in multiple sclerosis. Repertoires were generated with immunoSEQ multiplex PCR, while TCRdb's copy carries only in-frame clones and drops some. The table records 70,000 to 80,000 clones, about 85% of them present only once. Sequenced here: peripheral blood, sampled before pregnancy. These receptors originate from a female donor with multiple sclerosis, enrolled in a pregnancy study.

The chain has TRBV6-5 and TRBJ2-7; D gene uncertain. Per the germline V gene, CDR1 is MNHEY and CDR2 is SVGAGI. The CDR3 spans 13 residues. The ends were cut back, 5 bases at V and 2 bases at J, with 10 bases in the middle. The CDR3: CASSLKAAYEQYF. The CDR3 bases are TGTGCCAGCAGTCTAAAGGCGGCCTACGAGCAGTACTTC.

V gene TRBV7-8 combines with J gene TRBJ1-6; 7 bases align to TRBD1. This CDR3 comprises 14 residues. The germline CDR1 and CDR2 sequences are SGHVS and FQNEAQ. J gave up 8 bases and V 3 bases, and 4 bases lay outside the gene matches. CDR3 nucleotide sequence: TGTGCCAGCAGCTTCAGGGGGAAGGATTCACCCCTCCACTTT. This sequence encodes CASSFRGKDSPLHF. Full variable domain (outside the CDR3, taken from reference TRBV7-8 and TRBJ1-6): GAGVSQSPRYKVAKRGQDVALRCDPISGHVSLFWYQQALGQGPEFLTYFQNEAQLDKSGLPSDRFFAERPEGSVSTLKIQRTQQEDSAVYLCASSFRGKDSPLHFGNGTRLTVT.

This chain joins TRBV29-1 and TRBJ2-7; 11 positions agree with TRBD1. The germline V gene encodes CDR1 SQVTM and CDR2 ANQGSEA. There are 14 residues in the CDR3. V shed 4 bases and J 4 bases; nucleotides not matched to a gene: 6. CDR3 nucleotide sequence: TGCAGCGTTGGGAGGACAGGGGGCGAGTACGAGCAGTACTTC. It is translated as CSVGRTGGEYEQYF.

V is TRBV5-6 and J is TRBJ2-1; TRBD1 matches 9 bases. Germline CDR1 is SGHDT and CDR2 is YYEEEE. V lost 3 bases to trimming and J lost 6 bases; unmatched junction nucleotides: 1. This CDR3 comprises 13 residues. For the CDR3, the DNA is TGTGCCAGCAGCTGGGGACAGGGCAATGAGCAGTTCTTC. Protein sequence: CASSWGQGNEQFF. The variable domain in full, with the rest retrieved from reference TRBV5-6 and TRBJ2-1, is DAGVTQSPTHLIKTRGQQVTLRCSPKSGHDTVSWYQQALGQGPQFIFQYYEEEERQRGNFPDRFSGHQFPNYSSELNVNALLLGDSALYLCASSWGQGNEQFFGPGTRLTVL.

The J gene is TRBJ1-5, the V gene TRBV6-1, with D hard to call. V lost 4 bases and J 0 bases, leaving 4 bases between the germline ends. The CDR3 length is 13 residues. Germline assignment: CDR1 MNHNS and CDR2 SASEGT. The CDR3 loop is CASSGYSNQPQHF. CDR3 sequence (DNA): TGTGCCAGCAGTGGCTATAGCAATCAGCCCCAGCATTTT.

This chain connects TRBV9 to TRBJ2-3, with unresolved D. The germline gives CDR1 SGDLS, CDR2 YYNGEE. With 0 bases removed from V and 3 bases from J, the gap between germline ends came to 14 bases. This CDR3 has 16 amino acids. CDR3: CASSVGFSVVTDTQYF. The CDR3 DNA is TGTGCCAGCAGCGTAGGATTCTCGGTGGTTACAGATACGCAGTATTTT.

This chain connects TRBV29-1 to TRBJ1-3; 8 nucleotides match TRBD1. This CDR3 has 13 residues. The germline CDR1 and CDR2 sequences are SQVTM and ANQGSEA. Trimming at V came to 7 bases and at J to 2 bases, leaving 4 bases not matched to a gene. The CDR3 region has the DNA TGCAGCGGGCAACAGGGGGCTGGAAACACCATATATTTT. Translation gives CSGQQGAGNTIYF.

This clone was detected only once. CDR3 sequence reads: CASSLADRGFSYEQYF. The CDR3 nucleotides are TGCGCCAGCAGCTTGGCGGACAGGGGTTTTTCCTACGAGCAGTACTTC. J is TRBJ2-7 and V is TRBV5-1; TRBD1 matches at 9 bases. This CDR3 spans 16 amino acids. Germline values: CDR1 SGHRS, CDR2 YFSETQ. V shed 0 bases and J 1 base; nucleotides not matched to a gene: 5. The full variable domain, rest sourced from reference TRBV5-1 and TRBJ2-7, is KAGVTQTPRYLIKTRGQQVTLSCSPISGHRSVSWYQQTPGQGLQFLFEYFSETQRNKGNFPGRFSGRQFSNSRSEMNVSTLELGDSALYLCASSLADRGFSYEQYFGPGTRLTVT.

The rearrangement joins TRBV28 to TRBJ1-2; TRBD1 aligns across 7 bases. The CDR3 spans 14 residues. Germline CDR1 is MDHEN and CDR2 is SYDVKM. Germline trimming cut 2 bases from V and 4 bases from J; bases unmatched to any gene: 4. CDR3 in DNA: TGTGCCAGCAGTTTAGGCCCAGGGGGCTATGGCTACACCTTC. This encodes CASSLGPGGYGYTF.

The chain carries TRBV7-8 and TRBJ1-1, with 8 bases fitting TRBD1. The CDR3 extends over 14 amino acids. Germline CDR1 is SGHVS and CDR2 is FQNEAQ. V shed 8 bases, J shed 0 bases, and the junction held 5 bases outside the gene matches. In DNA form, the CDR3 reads TGTGCCAGCCTTGCAGGGGGCTTGAACACTGAAGCTTTCTTT. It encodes CASLAGGLNTEAFF.

The CDR3 protein is CASRREGVPWTEAFF. CDR3 DNA: TGCGCCAGCAGACGAGAGGGGGTCCCGTGGACTGAAGCTTTCTTT. This chain uses TRBV4-3 with TRBJ1-1, with D possibly being TRBD1 (6 bases). The V end lost 6 bases, the J end lost 5 bases, and 19 bases lay between the germline ends. This CDR3 contains 15 residues. Germline V gene lookup returns CDR1 LGHNA and CDR2 YSLEER.

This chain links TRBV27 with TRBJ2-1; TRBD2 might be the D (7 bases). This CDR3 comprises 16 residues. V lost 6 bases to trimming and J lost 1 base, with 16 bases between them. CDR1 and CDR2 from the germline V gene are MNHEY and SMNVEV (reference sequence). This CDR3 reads CASSTSAGASYNEQFF. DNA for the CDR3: TGTGCCAGCAGCACCTCGGCGGGGGCGTCCTACAATGAGCAGTTCTTC.

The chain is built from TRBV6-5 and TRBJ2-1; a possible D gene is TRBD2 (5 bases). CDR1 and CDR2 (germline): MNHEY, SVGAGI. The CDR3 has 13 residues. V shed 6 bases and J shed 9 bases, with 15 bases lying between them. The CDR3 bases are TGTGCCAGCAGCTACACGAGGGATCGTGAGCAGTTCTTC. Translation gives CASSYTRDREQFF.

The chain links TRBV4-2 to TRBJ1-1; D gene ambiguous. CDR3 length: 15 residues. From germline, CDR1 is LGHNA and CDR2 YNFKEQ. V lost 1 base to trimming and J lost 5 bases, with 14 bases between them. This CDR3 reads CASSQVTSRGTEAFF. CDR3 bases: TGTGCCAGCAGCCAAGTCACCAGTCGCGGTACTGAAGCTTTCTTT.

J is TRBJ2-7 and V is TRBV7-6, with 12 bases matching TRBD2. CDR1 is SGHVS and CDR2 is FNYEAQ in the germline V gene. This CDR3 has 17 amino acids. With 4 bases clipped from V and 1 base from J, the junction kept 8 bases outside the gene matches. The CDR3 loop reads CASSSRGLAGYSYEQYF. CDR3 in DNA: TGTGCCAGCAGCTCCAGGGGACTAGCGGGTTATTCCTACGAGCAGTACTTC.

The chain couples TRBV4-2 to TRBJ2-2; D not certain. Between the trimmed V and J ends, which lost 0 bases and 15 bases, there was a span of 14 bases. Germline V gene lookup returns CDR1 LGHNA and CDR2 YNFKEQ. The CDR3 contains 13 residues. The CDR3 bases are TGTGCCAGCAGCCAAGACTCAACATATCACGTGTTTTTT. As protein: CASSQDSTYHVFF.

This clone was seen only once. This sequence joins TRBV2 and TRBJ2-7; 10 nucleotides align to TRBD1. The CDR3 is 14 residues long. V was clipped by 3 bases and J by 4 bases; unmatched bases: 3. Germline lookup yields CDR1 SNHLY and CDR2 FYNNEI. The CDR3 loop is CASSEDRGGYEQYF. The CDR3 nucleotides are TGTGCCAGCAGTGAGGACAGGGGGGGGTACGAGCAGTACTTC.

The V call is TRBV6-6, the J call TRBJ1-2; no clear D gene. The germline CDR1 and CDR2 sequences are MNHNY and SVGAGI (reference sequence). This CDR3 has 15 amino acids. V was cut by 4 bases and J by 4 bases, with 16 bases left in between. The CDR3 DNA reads TGTGCCAGCAGTTCCCCCGTGAGTTCGTCCTATGGCTACACCTTC. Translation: CASSSPVSSSYGYTF.

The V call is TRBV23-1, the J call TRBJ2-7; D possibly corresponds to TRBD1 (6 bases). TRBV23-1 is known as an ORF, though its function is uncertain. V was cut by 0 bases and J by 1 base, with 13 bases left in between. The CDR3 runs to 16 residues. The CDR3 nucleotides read TGCGCCAGCAGTCAATCGTCGCAGGGGCGGTCCTACGAGCAGTACTTC. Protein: CASSQSSQGRSYEQYF.